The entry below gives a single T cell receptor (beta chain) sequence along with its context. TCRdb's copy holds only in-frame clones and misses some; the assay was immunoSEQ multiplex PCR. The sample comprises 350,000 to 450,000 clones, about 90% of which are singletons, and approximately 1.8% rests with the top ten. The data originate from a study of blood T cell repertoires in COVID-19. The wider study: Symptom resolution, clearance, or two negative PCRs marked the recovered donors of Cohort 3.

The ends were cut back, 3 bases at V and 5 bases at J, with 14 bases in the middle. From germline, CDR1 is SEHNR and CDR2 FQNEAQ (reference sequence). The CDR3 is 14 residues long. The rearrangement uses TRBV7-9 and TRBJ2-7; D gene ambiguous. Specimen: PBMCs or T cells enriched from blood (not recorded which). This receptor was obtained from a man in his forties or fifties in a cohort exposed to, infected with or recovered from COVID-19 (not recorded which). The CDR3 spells CASSFGPKPHEQYF. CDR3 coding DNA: TGTGCCAGCAGCTTTGGGCCAAAACCCCACGAGCAGTACTTC.